The 18 T cell receptor beta chains in this list originate from one sample, sequenced in a study of OX40 agonist ivuxolimab in advanced cancers. Clones were sequenced by immunoSEQ multiplex PCR, and TCRdb holds only the in-frame ones, with some missing. The table shows some 100,000 clones, with approximately 89% occurring only once. The sequences come from CD4+ or CD8+ T cells sorted from blood, collected in a trial of the OX40 agonist ivuxolimab. The receptors were gathered from an adult with an advanced solid tumor such as melanoma, head and neck, liver or kidney cancer.

The genes are TRBV9 and TRBJ2-7, with 8 bases identical to TRBD2. The CDR3 is 15 residues long. Unmatched junction bases numbered 7, after V lost 0 bases and J lost 5 bases. Per the germline V gene, CDR1 is SGDLS and CDR2 is YYNGEE. CDR3 DNA: TGTGCCAGCAGCGTAGGCCCGGGGGGGAGGAACGAGCAGTACTTC. It encodes CASSVGPGGRNEQYF.

The V gene is TRBV9, the J gene TRBJ2-1; TRBD2 might be the D (5 bases). This CDR3 region has 16 residues. Per germline, CDR1 SGDLS and CDR2 YYNGEE. Trimming took 0 bases from V and 3 from J, leaving 13 bases between them. The CDR3 loop is CASSVDLRVGYNEQFF. Written as DNA, the CDR3 is TGTGCCAGCAGCGTAGATTTGCGGGTGGGCTACAATGAGCAGTTCTTC.

The V and J genes are TRBV6-5 and TRBJ1-1; D perhaps matches TRBD1 (6 bases). The germline V and J ends were trimmed by 10 bases and 5 bases, with 20 bases remaining between them. The germline V gene encodes CDR1 MNHEY and CDR2 SVGAGI. The CDR3 sequence is 14 residues long. In nucleotides, the CDR3 is TGTGCCACCCGCGGAGGGGGGGCAGGAACTGAAGCTTTCTTT. It encodes CATRGGGAGTEAFF.

The CDR3 DNA is TGTGCCAGCAGCGGGATAGCGGGAGGTACCTACGAGCAGTACTTC. This translates into CASSGIAGGTYEQYF. The V gene is TRBV9, the J gene TRBJ2-7; 10 positions match TRBD2. This CDR3 has 15 residues. J lost 2 bases, V lost 3 bases, and 5 bases had no gene match. Germline V CDR1 and CDR2: SGDLS, YYNGEE. The whole variable domain, remainder taken from reference TRBV9 and TRBJ2-7, is DSGVTQTPKHLITATGQRVTLRCSPRSGDLSVYWYQQSLDQGLQFLIQYYNGEERAKGNILERFSAQQFPDLHSELNLSSLELGDSALYFCASSGIAGGTYEQYFGPGTRLTVT.

The V call is TRBV4-3, the J call TRBJ1-2; 7 nucleotides align to TRBD1. This CDR3 contains 15 residues. Trimming cost V 1 base and J 8 bases; bases outside gene matches: 10. CDR1 and CDR2 from the germline V gene are LGHNA and YSLEER. The CDR3, as DNA: TGCGCCAGCAGCCAAGCGGGACAGTTACCTCGGGGCTACACCTTC. This sequence encodes CASSQAGQLPRGYTF.

J is TRBJ2-7 and V is TRBV6-5; a weak D match, TRBD1 (6 bases). Germline V gives CDR1 MNHEY, CDR2 SVGAGI. V was cut by 0 bases and J by 1 base, with 10 bases left in between. This CDR3 has 15 amino acids. CDR3 in DNA: TGTGCCAGCAGTTACTCGCAACAGGGTTCCTACGAGCAGTACTTC. Its protein product is CASSYSQQGSYEQYF.

This clone was counted only a few times. This rearrangement joins TRBV28 to TRBJ1-2, with D possibly matching TRBD1 (6 bases). The germline CDR1 and CDR2 sequences are MDHEN and SYDVKM. The V gene lost 3 bases and the J gene lost 2 bases, with 10 bases spanning the gap. The CDR3 is 14 amino acids. The CDR3 sequence: CASSLGAGNYGYTF. The CDR3 coding sequence is TGTGCCAGCAGTTTGGGGGCCGGGAACTATGGCTACACCTTC.

V usage is TRBV4-3 and J usage is TRBJ2-7; D possibly matches TRBD1 or TRBD2 (6 bases each). This CDR3 is built from 15 residues. Germline CDR1 and CDR2: LGHNA and YSLEER. Trimming left V 1 base short and J 6 bases short, with 16 bases between. The CDR3 bases are TGCGCCAGCAGCCAAGTGGGGGGCCCGTGGGTCGAGCAGTACTTC. Translated, it gives CASSQVGGPWVEQYF.

The chain joins TRBV7-9 to TRBJ2-3; D gene unclear. The V end was cut by 3 bases, the J end by 0 bases, with 7 bases between. The CDR3 spans 14 residues. CDR1 and CDR2 (germline): SEHNR, FQNEAQ (reference sequence). CDR3 loop: CASSFSDSTDTQYF. For the CDR3, the DNA is TGTGCCAGCAGCTTCTCGGATAGCACAGATACGCAGTATTTT.

The V gene is TRBV7-3, the J gene TRBJ2-1, with TRBD1 identical over 7 bases. Losses at the gene ends were 4 bases for V and 3 bases for J; bases not matched to a gene: 6. The CDR3 loop spans 15 amino acids. Germline CDR1 reads SGHTA; CDR2 reads FQGTGA. DNA for the CDR3: TGTGCCAGCAGCTCCGGACAGGCTTTCTACAATGAGCAGTTCTTC. This encodes CASSSGQAFYNEQFF.

This clone came up once. As DNA, the CDR3 is TGTGCCAGCAGCTTCTCTAGCGGGAGCTACAATGAGCAGTTCTTC. It translates to CASSFSSGSYNEQFF. V usage is TRBV7-2 and J usage is TRBJ2-1; 10 nucleotides match TRBD2. The CDR3 sequence is 15 residues long. In germline, CDR1 is SGHTA, CDR2 FQGNSA. V dropped 3 bases and J dropped 3; count of bases not matched to a gene: 2.

The chain carries TRBV5-4 and TRBJ2-2, with 7 bases matching TRBD1. CDR3 size: 15 residues. In germline, CDR1 is SGHNT, CDR2 YYREEE (reference sequence). Trimming at V came to 5 bases and at J to 3 bases, leaving 7 bases not matched to a gene. For the CDR3, the DNA is TGTGCCAGCAGACCAGGGGGTGTGGACACCGGGGAGCTGTTTTTT. Translating it yields CASRPGGVDTGELFF.

The chain links TRBV6-1 to TRBJ2-3; D could derive from TRBD1 or TRBD2 (5 bases each). V lost 5 bases and J 4 bases, leaving 13 bases between the germline ends. This CDR3 is built from 14 residues. Germline V gene data show CDR1 as MNHNS and CDR2 as SASEGT. The chain's CDR3 is CASSPGLAADTQYF. The CDR3, as DNA: TGTGCCAGCAGTCCAGGGCTAGCAGCAGATACGCAGTATTTT.

The chain employs TRBV7-9 and TRBJ2-3; a weak D match, TRBD2 (7 bases). V was cut by 4 bases and J by 2 bases, with 19 bases left in between. The germline CDR1 and CDR2 sequences are SEHNR and FQNEAQ (reference sequence). This CDR3 comprises 17 residues. The CDR3 reads CASSSKGGGLITDTQYF. The CDR3 DNA is TGTGCCAGCAGCTCTAAGGGGGGGGGACTTATCACAGATACGCAGTATTTT.

This sequence joins TRBV7-6 and TRBJ1-1; 8 bases map to TRBD1. V trimming: 10 bases; J trimming: 0 bases; junction bases outside the gene matches: 10. This CDR3 contains 15 residues. CDR1 and CDR2 from the germline V gene are SGHVS and FNYEAQ. CDR3: CANYQGAVMNTEAFF. Here the CDR3 DNA reads TGTGCCAACTATCAGGGGGCCGTGATGAACACTGAAGCTTTCTTT.

In DNA form, the CDR3 reads TGTGCCAGCAGCTTAGGGTGGGAAACGCATGGAAACACCATATATTTT. This gives the protein CASSLGWETHGNTIYF. The gene calls are TRBV7-2 and TRBJ1-3; D not certain. V was clipped by 1 base and J by 3 bases, with 13 bases between them. The CDR3 runs 16 residues. From germline, CDR1 is SGHTA and CDR2 FQGNSA.

The V and J genes are TRBV6-5 and TRBJ2-1; 13 bases fit TRBD2. CDR3 length equals 15 residues. Germline values: CDR1 MNHEY, CDR2 SVGAGI. J gave up 8 bases and V 6 bases, and 7 bases lay outside the gene matches. CDR3 bases: TGTGCCAGCAGGGCCGGGACTAGCGGGATCTATGAGCAGTTCTTC. Translation: CASRAGTSGIYEQFF.

This rearrangement joins TRBV19 to TRBJ2-7; either TRBD1 or TRBD2 may fit D (5 bases each). Looked up from germline, CDR1 is LNHDA and CDR2 is SQIVND (reference sequence). This CDR3 region has 12 residues. V was trimmed by 3 bases and J by 3 bases, leaving 6 bases between them. This CDR3 reads CASSMRGYEQYF. The CDR3 DNA sequence: TGTGCCAGTAGTATGAGGGGCTACGAGCAGTACTTC. Looking up the rest from reference TRBV19 and TRBJ2-7 gives the full variable domain: DGGITQSPKYLFRKEGQNVTLSCEQNLNHDAMYWYRQDPGQGLRLIYYSQIVNDFQKGDIAEGYSVSREKKESFPLTVTSAQKNPTAFYLCASSMRGYEQYFGPGTRLTVT.